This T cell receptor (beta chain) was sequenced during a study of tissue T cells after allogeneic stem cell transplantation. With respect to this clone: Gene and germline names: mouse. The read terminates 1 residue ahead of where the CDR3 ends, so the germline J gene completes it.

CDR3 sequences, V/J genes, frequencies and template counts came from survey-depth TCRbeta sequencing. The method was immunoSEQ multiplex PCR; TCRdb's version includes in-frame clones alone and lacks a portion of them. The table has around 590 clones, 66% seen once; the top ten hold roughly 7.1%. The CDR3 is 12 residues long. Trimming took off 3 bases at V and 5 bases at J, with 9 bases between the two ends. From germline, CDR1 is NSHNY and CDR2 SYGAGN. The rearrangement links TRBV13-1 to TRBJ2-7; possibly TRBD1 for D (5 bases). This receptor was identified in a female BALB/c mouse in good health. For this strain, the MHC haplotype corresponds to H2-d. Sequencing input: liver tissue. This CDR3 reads CASSGQGDEQYF. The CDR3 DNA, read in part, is TGTGCCAGCAGTGGGCAGGGTGATGAACAGTAC.